This T cell receptor beta chain originates from a study of monozygotic twins with inflammatory bowel disease. The CDR3 runs 15 residues. CDR1 is DFQATT and CDR2 is SNEGSKA in the germline V gene (reference sequence). Sampling involved one blood draw (2.5 ml) for every donor. TCRdb reprocessed the 5' RACE reads; each CDR3 protein has one entry and no DNA is given. This table holds approximately 380,000 distinct CDR3 sequences. The receptor comes from a human donor with ulcerative colitis or Crohn's disease, or a healthy co-twin of an affected twin (not recorded which). This chain connects TRBV20-1 to TRBJ2-1; TCRdb's D call of TRBD1 is untestable without DNA. Material for sequencing was blood. CDR3 in amino acids: CSANGAQGLNNEQFF.